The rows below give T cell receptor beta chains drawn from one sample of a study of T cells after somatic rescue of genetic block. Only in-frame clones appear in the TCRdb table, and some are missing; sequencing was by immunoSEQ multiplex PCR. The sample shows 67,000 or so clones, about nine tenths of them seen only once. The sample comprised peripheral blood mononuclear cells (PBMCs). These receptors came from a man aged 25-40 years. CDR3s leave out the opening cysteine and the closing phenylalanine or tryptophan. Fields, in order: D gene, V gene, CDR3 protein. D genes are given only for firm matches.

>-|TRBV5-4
ASSFQGSYEQY
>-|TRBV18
ASSPFTGGAGETQY
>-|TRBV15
ATSRGGGNQPQH
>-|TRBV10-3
ASGTASNTGELF
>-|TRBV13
ASSPRRTYEQY
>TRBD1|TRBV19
ASSITRQGVTEAF
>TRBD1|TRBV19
ASSKTTGAYEGPQH
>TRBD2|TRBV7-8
ASSLGGGAGKGEQY
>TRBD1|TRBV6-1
ASLQGQANEQF
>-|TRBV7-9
ASSLAGSRYNEQF
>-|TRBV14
ASSQWRFPTDTQY
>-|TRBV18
ASSPQLDSRSTGNTIY
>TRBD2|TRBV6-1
ASSKAGPSGTGELF
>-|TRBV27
ASSYSLASSYEQY
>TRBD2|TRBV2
ASRIRSGTNGETQY
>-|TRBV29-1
SVRGEDGYT
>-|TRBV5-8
ASSETGTEAF
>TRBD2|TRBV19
ASTPRGSGGYNEQF
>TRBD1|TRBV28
ASSEPGQGLYEQY
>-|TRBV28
ASSPRTRFEQY
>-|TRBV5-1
ASSFGQGGTDTQY
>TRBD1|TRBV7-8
ASSARLGTARRQPQH
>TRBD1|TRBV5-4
ASSDGTGGEDTQY
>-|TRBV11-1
ASSLAGPGYT
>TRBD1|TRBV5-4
ASSTDRGRETQY
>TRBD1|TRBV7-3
ASSLGTGLIQY
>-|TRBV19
ASSTIDTGNTIY
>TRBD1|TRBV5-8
ASSLGTGPHGTQY
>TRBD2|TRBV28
ASNTRLAGGPSGSYNEQF
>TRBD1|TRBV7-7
ASSSDRVPYNEQF
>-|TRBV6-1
ASSESGFVQPQH
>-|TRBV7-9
ASSYRSAGPYNEQF
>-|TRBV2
ATGEGDEQF
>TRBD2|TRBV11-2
ASTTGLGLYQETQY
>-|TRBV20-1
SARENTEAF
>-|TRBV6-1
ASSEGSRTNEKLF
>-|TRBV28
ASSLRGIPNYGYT